This TCR beta chain was found in a study of PD-L1 blockade in urothelial cancer. In the study overall: Intravenous atezolizumab, 1,200 mg every 3 weeks, was begun by patients in the mid-2010s. Prior chemotherapy in patients spanned 0 to 3 regimens.

Synthetic TCR analog templates were spiked into all PCRs individually. Data came from immunoSEQ multiplex PCR; TCRdb stores just in-frame clones and leaves some out. The sample lists 86,000 or so clones, about 85% occurring once. Trimming at V came to 1 base and at J to 4 bases, leaving 15 bases not matched to a gene. CDR1 SGDLS and CDR2 YYNGEE come from the germline V gene. The CDR3 length is 19 residues. As concerns this clone: Its antigen is unidentified.

Findings and caveats of the study: Prediction of better survival came from below-median pretreatment blood TCR clonality.

Time point defined: pretreatment peripheral blood. Specimen: PBMCs, collected around atezolizumab (anti-PD-L1) treatment. The genes are TRBV9 and TRBJ2-3, with 10 positions matching TRBD2. The TCR sequence derives from a man aged 55 to 70 with urothelial cancer. CDR3 nucleotides: TGTGCCAGCAGCGTAACGAGCGGGAGGGCCCTGAAAGGGGCAGATACGCAGTATTTT. It is translated as CASSVTSGRALKGADTQYF. The full variable domain, rest sourced from reference TRBV9 and TRBJ2-3, is DSGVTQTPKHLITATGQRVTLRCSPRSGDLSVYWYQQSLDQGLQFLIQYYNGEERAKGNILERFSAQQFPDLHSELNLSSLELGDSALYFCASSVTSGRALKGADTQYFGPGTRLTVL.